The clone carrying this TCR beta chain appeared a few times. What it binds is not known. V was trimmed by 0 bases and J by 4 bases, leaving 8 bases between them. Per germline, CDR1 DFQATT and CDR2 SNEGSKA (reference sequence). The CDR3 runs 13 residues. This entry belongs to a study of T cell repertoires in cytomegalovirus infection. Study summary: Public TCR beta signatures indicated both CMV infection and matching HLA type.

From the reads, TCRdb called clonotypes with MiXCR, one entry per CDR3 protein. This table holds 680,000 or so distinct CDR3 sequences, 35% to 45% found once. Study findings and constraints: Summed frequency of public TCR beta families distinguished CMV carriers with the relevant HLA. Dominant in the ex vivo response were TCR beta clonotypes restricted by HLA-C and specific for CMV.

Specimen: PBMCs. The TCR sequence derives from a human donor in good health (CMV status not recorded). Some clones in this sample may be carry-over from other donors' samples. This rearrangement joins TRBV20-1 to TRBJ2-3; D is uncertain. CDR3 nucleotides: TGCAGTGCTAGAGATGCGGTCGCAGATACGCAGTATTTT. This sequence encodes CSARDAVADTQYF.